Each of the 20 T cell receptor beta chains below was sequenced from the same sample in a study of shared clonotypes between healthy human individuals. Sequencing used immunoSEQ multiplex PCR; TCRdb keeps in-frame clones, though not all of them. The profile covers around 2,100,000 clones, with about 94% appearing a single time and roughly 1.2% taken by the ten largest. Positively selected for CCR7, the CD45RO-negative cells used as naive CD8 cells excluded terminally differentiated effector memory CD45RA+ cells. Sequencing input: naive CD8+ T cells sorted from blood. Receptor source: a man aged 18 to 30 in good health.

This chain joins TRBV12-5 and TRBJ2-7; 7 nucleotides line up with TRBD1. Germline CDR1 reads LGHNT; CDR2 reads FRNRAP. J lost 2 bases, V lost 7 bases, and 8 bases had no gene match. The CDR3 length is 14 residues. Written as DNA, the CDR3 is TGTGCTAGTGCAGAGGGCAGGGGGACCTACGAGCAGTACTTC. The encoded protein is CASAEGRGTYEQYF.

The chain combines TRBV7-9 with TRBJ2-6, with TRBD1 as a possible D gene (6 bases). V shed 5 bases and J shed 0 bases, with 11 bases lying between them. The CDR3 contains 16 residues. In germline, CDR1 is SEHNR, CDR2 FQNEAQ (reference sequence). The DNA for the CDR3 is TGTGCCAGCAGCCCGGGACATTTCTCTGGGGCCAACGTCCTGACTTTC. Residues: CASSPGHFSGANVLTF.

The chain is built from TRBV6-5 and TRBJ2-1; D is undetermined. V lost 7 bases, J lost 3 bases, and 13 bases lay in between. Germline lookup yields CDR1 MNHEY and CDR2 SVGAGI. The CDR3 totals 14 residues. The CDR3 here is CASTMGGLYNEQFF. As DNA, the CDR3 is TGTGCCAGCACCATGGGCGGCCTCTACAATGAGCAGTTCTTC.

The chain recombines TRBV28 with TRBJ1-1; TRBD1 aligns across 7 bases. In germline, CDR1 is MDHEN, CDR2 SYDVKM. This CDR3 has 14 amino acids. The V segment lost 5 bases and the J segment 8 bases; nucleotides outside the gene matches: 11. CDR3 region: CASSPGTVVSEAFF. DNA for the CDR3: TGTGCCAGCAGTCCGGGGACAGTAGTTTCCGAAGCTTTCTTT.

The CDR3 region has the DNA TGTGCCAGCAGCTTGGCCGGGACAGTCGGAGCCCATGAAGCTTTCTTT. It is translated as CASSLAGTVGAHEAFF. The chain joins TRBV5-6 to TRBJ1-1; 7 nucleotides line up with TRBD1. The CDR3 covers 16 residues. V shed 0 bases, J shed 7 bases, and the junction held 12 bases outside the gene matches. CDR1 SGHDT and CDR2 YYEEEE come from the germline V gene.

V is TRBV11-2 and J is TRBJ2-1; 7 bases fit TRBD2. Looked up from germline, CDR1 is SGHAT and CDR2 is FQNNGV. Trimming cost V 3 bases and J 0 bases; bases outside gene matches: 2. The CDR3 contains 15 residues. The CDR3 here is CASSLGGSSYNEQFF. DNA of the CDR3: TGTGCCAGCAGCTTGGGCGGGAGCTCCTACAATGAGCAGTTCTTC.

In DNA, the CDR3 is TGTGCCAGCAGCTCCGGACAGGTCGCCCCCTACGAGCAGTACTTC. Its protein product is CASSSGQVAPYEQYF. The chain links TRBV7-6 to TRBJ2-7; the match to TRBD1 covers 7 bases. V lost 4 bases and J lost 2; bases outside the gene matches: 8. This CDR3 comprises 15 residues. Germline lookup yields CDR1 SGHVS and CDR2 FNYEAQ.

The chain employs TRBV9 and TRBJ2-7; D not resolved. Trimming removed 3 bases from V and 7 bases from J, with 17 bases in between. CDR1 and CDR2 from the germline V gene are SGDLS and YYNGEE. The CDR3 runs to 14 residues. The CDR3 nucleotides are TGTGCCAGCAGCGCCTCAATCAATCCGTTGGAGCAGTACTTC. This translates into CASSASINPLEQYF.

The J gene is TRBJ2-4, the V gene TRBV5-6; unclear D gene. Germline V gives CDR1 SGHDT, CDR2 YYEEEE. V was pared by 4 bases and J by 8 bases, with 13 bases between. The CDR3 runs 13 residues. The CDR3 spells CASSRALLDIQYF. In nucleotides, the CDR3 is TGTGCCAGCAGCCGGGCTCTCCTAGACATTCAGTACTTC.

This chain joins TRBV5-6 and TRBJ1-1; D gene unclear. The CDR3 consists of 13 residues. With 2 bases removed from V and 4 bases from J, the gap between germline ends came to 9 bases. The germline CDR1 and CDR2 sequences are SGHDT and YYEEEE. The CDR3 loop reads CASSLLPSTEAFF. The CDR3 region has the DNA TGTGCCAGCAGCTTACTTCCTAGCACTGAAGCTTTCTTT. Using reference TRBV5-6 and TRBJ1-1 for the parts outside the CDR3, the full variable domain is DAGVTQSPTHLIKTRGQQVTLRCSPKSGHDTVSWYQQALGQGPQFIFQYYEEEERQRGNFPDRFSGHQFPNYSSELNVNALLLGDSALYLCASSLLPSTEAFFGQGTRLTVV.

The chain couples TRBV9 to TRBJ2-2; TRBD2 matches 10 bases. The CDR3 has 14 residues. Per the germline V gene, CDR1 is SGDLS and CDR2 is YYNGEE. V was clipped by 7 bases and J by 3 bases; unmatched bases: 3. CDR3 loop: CASAAGGDTGELFF. Written as DNA, the CDR3 is TGTGCCAGCGCAGCGGGGGGGGACACCGGGGAGCTGTTTTTT.

V gene TRBV13 combines with J gene TRBJ2-6; no firm D call. CDR1 PRHDT and CDR2 FYEKMQ come from the germline V gene (reference sequence). The CDR3 length is 16 residues. V lost 2 bases and J lost 0, with 8 bases in between. CDR3 nucleotides: TGTGCCAGCAGCTTATCAGGAAACTCTGGGGCCAACGTCCTGACTTTC. Its protein product is CASSLSGNSGANVLTF.

A remark on this clone: The same CDR3 can be traced to other DNA sequences in this sample. V and J are TRBV9 and TRBJ2-2; no reliable D call. V was pared by 3 bases and J by 5 bases, with 2 bases between. This CDR3 has 11 residues. Germline V gives CDR1 SGDLS, CDR2 YYNGEE. The DNA of the CDR3 is TGTGCCAGCAGCGAGACCGGGGAGCTGTTTTTT. It codes for CASSETGELFF.

The V and J genes are TRBV5-5 and TRBJ2-7, with 15 bases aligning to TRBD2. V was clipped by 0 bases and J by 0 bases; unmatched bases: 7. Germline V gives CDR1 SGHKS, CDR2 YYEKEE (reference sequence). CDR3 length equals 19 residues. For the CDR3, the DNA is TGTGCCAGCAGCTTGGACCCGGGACTAGCGGGGGGAAGCTCCTACGAGCAGTACTTC. This gives the protein CASSLDPGLAGGSSYEQYF.

V is TRBV2 and J is TRBJ2-3; no clear D. Between the trimmed V and J ends, which lost 10 bases and 0 bases, there was a span of 14 bases. Germline loops: CDR1 SNHLY, CDR2 FYNNEI. The CDR3 covers 14 residues. Written as DNA, the CDR3 is TGTGCCACCGGCGGCAGTACTAGCACAGATACGCAGTATTTT. This gives the protein CATGGSTSTDTQYF.

This sequence joins TRBV6-1 and TRBJ2-2; D gene ambiguous. This CDR3 has 13 amino acids. CDR1 and CDR2 (germline): MNHNS, SASEGT. Trimming took off 4 bases at V and 7 bases at J, with 10 bases between the two ends. The CDR3 region is CASSAMYRGELFF. CDR3 DNA sequence: TGTGCCAGCAGTGCTATGTACCGCGGGGAGCTGTTTTTT.

In its sample, this clone was seen a few times. V gene TRBV5-4 combines with J gene TRBJ1-2; maybe TRBD1 (5 bases). V lost 1 base and J 4 bases, leaving 14 bases between the germline ends. Germline CDR1 reads SGHNT; CDR2 reads YYREEE (reference sequence). The CDR3 extends over 15 amino acids. The CDR3, as DNA: TGTGCCAGCAGCTTGATTGGGGGGGACGGCTATGGCTACACCTTC. It yields the protein CASSLIGGDGYGYTF.

V and J are TRBV27 and TRBJ2-5, with D uncertain. This CDR3 has 12 amino acids. V was shortened by 6 bases and J by 5 bases, with 10 bases between the two germline ends. Germline V gene sequence: CDR1 MNHEY, CDR2 SMNVEV (reference sequence). The CDR3 loop is CASRTTSETQYF. CDR3 bases: TGTGCCAGCAGAACTACTTCGGAGACCCAGTACTTC.

The chain is built from TRBV2 and TRBJ2-2; D possibly corresponds to TRBD2 (5 bases). The CDR3 is made up of 19 amino acids. The V and J ends lost 4 bases and 4 bases respectively, with 25 bases between them. CDR1 SNHLY and CDR2 FYNNEI come from the germline V gene. CDR3 loop: CASSGIAPASAASTGELFF. In nucleotides, the CDR3 is TGTGCCAGCAGTGGAATAGCGCCTGCCTCTGCGGCGAGCACCGGGGAGCTGTTTTTT.

The table lists this clone with a count of one. V and J are TRBV7-9 and TRBJ2-7, with TRBD1 matching 9 bases. CDR1 and CDR2 (germline): SEHNR, FQNEAQ (reference sequence). The CDR3 loop spans 17 amino acids. V was clipped by 5 bases and J by 3 bases; unmatched bases: 14. CDR3 protein: CASSPGQGQMGIYEQYF. CDR3 bases: TGTGCCAGCAGCCCGGGACAGGGCCAAATGGGAATCTACGAGCAGTACTTC.